The 13 T cell receptor beta chains below come from one sample, sequenced in a study of blood T cell repertoires in COVID-19 (dated by TCRdb to 2019 to 2021). The library was built by means of the immunoSEQ multiplex PCR assay. Imported from immuneACCESS, the table was reduced by TCRdb to in-frame sequences with V and J called. These copies leave out some clones; in studies compared against another copy, an unresolved V gene accounts for under half, and the cause of the remainder is not known. A total of some 160,000 clones appear in this sample, roughly 80% of them only once. The ten largest account for 8.6% of the sample. Sequencing was carried out using peripheral blood. The receptors shown here come from a man in his fifties or sixties with active or convalescent COVID-19.

The rearrangement uses TRBV27 and TRBJ1-6; unclear D gene. V was pared by 3 bases and J by 8 bases, with 8 bases between. The CDR3 is 13 amino acids. CDR1 and CDR2 (germline): MNHEY, SMNVEV (reference sequence). The CDR3 DNA sequence: TGTGCCAGCAGTTTGGCTGCCTATTCACCCCTCCACTTT. It yields the protein CASSLAAYSPLHF.

The rearrangement joins TRBV7-3 to TRBJ2-3; the D gene is possibly TRBD1 (7 bases). CDR3 length equals 16 residues. Looked up from germline, CDR1 is SGHTA and CDR2 is FQGTGA. The V and J ends lost 2 bases and 3 bases respectively, with 15 bases between them. The CDR3 loop is CASSLFQGGVTDTQYF. CDR3 DNA: TGTGCCAGCAGCTTATTTCAGGGGGGAGTGACAGATACGCAGTATTTT.

The chain carries TRBV3-1 (or the pseudogene TRBV3-2) and TRBJ2-4; no reliable D call. Trimming pared 2 bases from V and 3 bases from J, leaving 23 bases between. The CDR3 runs 19 residues. The germline V gene encodes CDR1 LGHDT and CDR2 YNNKEL (reference sequence). The CDR3 spells CASSQRYLAGLIGKNIQYF. The CDR3 nucleotides are TGTGCCAGCAGCCAACGTTATTTAGCTGGCCTGATAGGCAAAAACATTCAGTACTTC.

The chain employs TRBV2 and TRBJ1-6; D gene ambiguous. CDR3 length: 14 residues. Per germline, CDR1 SNHLY and CDR2 FYNNEI. V shed 6 bases and J shed 9 bases, with 15 bases lying between them. As DNA, the CDR3 is TGTGCCAGCAGGGAGGACTCTAACGGTTCACCCCTCCACTTT. Encoded protein: CASREDSNGSPLHF.

The genes are TRBV5-1 and TRBJ2-7; 10 nucleotides match TRBD1. The trim removed 6 bases at V and 7 bases at J, leaving 10 bases unmatched. This CDR3 has 14 residues. CDR1 is SGHRS and CDR2 is YFSETQ in the germline V gene. The CDR3 nucleotides read TGCGCCAGCACCTCCGGGACAGGGGCGCGGGAGCAGTACTTC. Amino acids: CASTSGTGAREQYF.

V usage is TRBV7-3 and J usage is TRBJ2-6; D not certain. This CDR3 spans 15 amino acids. Per the germline V gene, CDR1 is SGHTA and CDR2 is FQGTGA. The V end lost 3 bases, the J end lost 4 bases, and 10 bases lay between the germline ends. Here the CDR3 DNA reads TGTGCCAGCAGCTTCACCCTATTCGGGGCCAACGTCCTGACTTTC. Its protein product is CASSFTLFGANVLTF.

The chain links TRBV27 to TRBJ2-2; D call uncertain. The V and J ends lost 6 bases and 4 bases respectively, with 6 bases between them. The CDR3 loop spans 12 amino acids. Looked up from germline, CDR1 is MNHEY and CDR2 is SMNVEV (reference sequence). The CDR3 spells CASSSVTGELFF. The CDR3 bases are TGTGCCAGCAGCTCCGTCACCGGGGAGCTGTTTTTT.

This chain uses TRBV11-1 with TRBJ2-7, with 10 bases fitting TRBD1. Trimming cost V 5 bases and J 2 bases; bases outside gene matches: 3. Germline V gene data show CDR1 as SGHAT and CDR2 as FQDESV (reference sequence). This CDR3 region has 14 residues. Written as DNA, the CDR3 is TGTGCCAGCAGCAGGGACAGGGGAGCCTACGAGCAGTACTTC. As protein: CASSRDRGAYEQYF.

This clone appeared a single time. The V gene is TRBV6-5, the J gene TRBJ1-3; D is ambiguous. Looked up from germline, CDR1 is MNHEY and CDR2 is SVGAGI. Deletions cut 6 bases from V and 10 bases from J, with 16 bases between. This CDR3 has 13 amino acids. In nucleotides, the CDR3 is TGTGCCAGCAGGGACTCGACGAATAAGACCATATATTTT. It specifies CASRDSTNKTIYF.

V and J are TRBV24-1 and TRBJ2-1, with TRBD2 as a possible D gene (6 bases). Germline CDR1 and CDR2: KGHDR and SFDVKD. The V and J ends lost 5 bases and 2 bases respectively, with 21 bases between them. The CDR3 length is 18 residues. The CDR3 DNA sequence: TGTGCCACCAGTGCCCACCCTGGGACTGAGGGCGCCTACAATGAGCAGTTCTTC. This translates into CATSAHPGTEGAYNEQFF.

This rearrangement joins TRBV7-2 to TRBJ2-3; 10 nucleotides agree with TRBD2. Losses at the gene ends were 1 base for V and 4 bases for J; bases not matched to a gene: 5. The CDR3 is 16 residues long. Looked up from germline, CDR1 is SGHTA and CDR2 is FQGNSA. DNA for the CDR3: TGTGCCAGCAGCTTAGTAGCGGGAGGTGGCCCAGATACGCAGTATTTT. As protein: CASSLVAGGGPDTQYF.

The chain uses TRBV27 and TRBJ1-4, with D possibly TRBD1 on 6 matching bases. The germline V gene has CDR1 MNHEY and CDR2 SMNVEV (reference sequence). This CDR3 is built from 17 residues. V shed 3 bases and J shed 0 bases, with 14 bases lying between them. The DNA of the CDR3 is TGTGCCAGCAGTTTCCTGACAGGAACTGCAACTAATGAAAAACTGTTTTTT. Its protein product is CASSFLTGTATNEKLFF.

The rearrangement links TRBV19 to TRBJ2-2; TRBD2 matches 12 bases. This CDR3 spans 16 amino acids. Germline values: CDR1 LNHDA, CDR2 SQIVND (reference sequence). V shed 5 bases and J 2 bases; nucleotides not matched to a gene: 3. The CDR3 protein is CASSGLAGLNTGELFF. CDR3 bases: TGTGCCAGTAGTGGACTAGCGGGACTAAACACCGGGGAGCTGTTTTTT.